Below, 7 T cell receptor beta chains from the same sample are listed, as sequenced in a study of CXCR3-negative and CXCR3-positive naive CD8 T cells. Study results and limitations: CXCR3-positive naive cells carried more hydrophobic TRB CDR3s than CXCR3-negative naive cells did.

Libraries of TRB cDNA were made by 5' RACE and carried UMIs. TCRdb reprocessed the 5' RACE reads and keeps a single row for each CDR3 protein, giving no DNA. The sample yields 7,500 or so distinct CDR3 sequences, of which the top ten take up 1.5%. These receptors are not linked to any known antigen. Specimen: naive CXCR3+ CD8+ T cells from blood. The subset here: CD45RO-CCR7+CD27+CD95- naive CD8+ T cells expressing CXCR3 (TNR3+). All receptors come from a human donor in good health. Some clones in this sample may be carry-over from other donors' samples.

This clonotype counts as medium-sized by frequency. This CDR3 reads CSVGTSGGGYNEQFF. The rearrangement links TRBV29-1 to TRBJ2-1; there is no DNA to check the TCRdb D call of TRBD2. The CDR3 runs 15 residues. Germline V gene sequence: CDR1 SQVTM, CDR2 ANQGSEA.

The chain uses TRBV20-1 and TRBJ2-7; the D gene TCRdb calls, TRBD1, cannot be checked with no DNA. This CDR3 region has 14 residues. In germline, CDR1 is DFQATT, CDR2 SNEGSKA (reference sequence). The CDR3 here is CSATPGQGVGEQYF.

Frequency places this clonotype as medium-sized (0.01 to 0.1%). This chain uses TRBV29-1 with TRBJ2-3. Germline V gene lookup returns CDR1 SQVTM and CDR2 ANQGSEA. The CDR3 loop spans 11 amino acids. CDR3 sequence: CSSDPTDTQYF.

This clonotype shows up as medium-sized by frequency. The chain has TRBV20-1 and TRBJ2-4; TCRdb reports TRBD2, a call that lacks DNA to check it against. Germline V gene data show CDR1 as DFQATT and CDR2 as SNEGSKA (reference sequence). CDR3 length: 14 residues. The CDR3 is CSATGTSSKNIQYF.

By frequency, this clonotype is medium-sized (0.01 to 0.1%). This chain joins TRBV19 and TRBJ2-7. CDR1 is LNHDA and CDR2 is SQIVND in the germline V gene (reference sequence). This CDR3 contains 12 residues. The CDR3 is CASSESGYEQYF.

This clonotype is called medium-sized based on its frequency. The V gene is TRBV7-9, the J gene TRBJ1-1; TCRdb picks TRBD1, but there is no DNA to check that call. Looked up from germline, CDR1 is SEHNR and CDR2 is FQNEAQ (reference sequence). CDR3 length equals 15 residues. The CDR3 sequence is CASSSGQGADTEAFF.

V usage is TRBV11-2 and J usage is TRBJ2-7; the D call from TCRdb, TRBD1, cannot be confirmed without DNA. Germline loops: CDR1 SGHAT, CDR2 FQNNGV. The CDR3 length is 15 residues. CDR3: CASSLGATSSYEQYF.